The following is a T cell receptor beta chain sequence with its context. The data were obtained in a study of blood T cells in healthy people across ages. Germline V gives CDR1 KGHSH, CDR2 LQKENI. The CDR3 runs to 15 residues. Trimming shortened V by 3 bases and J by 2 bases, and 12 bases separated the two germline ends. Combining a sample-barcoded 5' primer with a J-beta primer mix, a second PCR ran for about 7 to 12 cycles. TCRdb re-called the 5' RACE reads through MiXCR, storing one row per CDR3 protein. The sample has some 1,500,000 distinct CDR3 sequences, around 40% seen once. Collection of 9.5 to 10 milliliters of peripheral blood was performed for each donor. Samples had at least 6 million PBMCs isolated from them.

Input material: blood. V is TRBV18 and J is TRBJ2-3; no definite D call. The receptor was derived from a young woman in good health. The CDR3 DNA follows: TGTGCCAGCTCACCTCGTGCAGACATCACAGATACGCAGTATTTT. Its translation: CASSPRADITDTQYF.